This T cell receptor beta chain was profiled in a study of cytomegalovirus exposure and HLA in healthy donors. The study's findings and limits: Common viral pathogens seemed, in a later analysis, to connect with several of the most significant clusters. Apparent HLA restriction characterized most CMV-associated TCR beta chains in a later analysis.

Regarding this clone: The antigen is undetermined.

V dropped 2 bases and J dropped 4 bases, with 11 bases sitting between them. The CDR3 sequence is 14 residues long. Germline-derived CDR1 and CDR2 are LNHDA and SQIVND (reference sequence). The PCR made use of 60 Vbeta and 13 Jbeta primers. TCRdb keeps only in-frame clones here, not all; method: immunoSEQ multiplex PCR. Of 100,000 to 150,000 clones in the sample, approximately 80% were seen once. This receptor was taken from a boy aged 2 to 9 in good health and CMV-seronegative. The sample consisted of PBMCs. The rearrangement links TRBV19 to TRBJ1-2; D is uncertain. Here the CDR3 reads CASSILVRGYGYTF. The CDR3 DNA reads as TGTGCCAGTAGTATACTGGTCAGAGGCTATGGCTACACCTTC.